This section outlines one T cell receptor beta chain sequence together with its context. Its antigen is currently unknown. These data are taken from a study of molecular identifiers for immune sequencing clone quantification. Study outcomes and limitations: Reportedly, one cell's Jurkat TCR RNA was detected within 1,100,000 naive CD8 cells.

One entry per CDR3 protein, called by TCRdb with MiXCR from the PCR reads. The data contain some 580,000 distinct CDR3 sequences, about 25% of them seen just once; the ten biggest clones take up about 0.84%. Trimming cost V 3 bases and J 3 bases; bases outside gene matches: 5. This CDR3 comprises 16 residues. CDR1 and CDR2 from the germline V gene are MNHEY and SVGEGT. Input for naive CD8 libraries was about 19,000 to 1,100,000 sorted cells; the RNA fraction used was 10%, 30% or 50%. The material sequenced was naive CD8+ T cells from blood, with Jurkat cell RNA spiked in. Subset given: FACS-sorted CD8+CD4-CCR7+CD45RA+ naive T cells. The genes are TRBV6-2 or TRBV6-3 and TRBJ2-1; 10 bases agree with TRBD2. This receptor was taken from a human donor in good health. Some libraries in this study had Jurkat cell RNA spiked in. CDR3 DNA: TGTGCCAGCAGTTATAGTAGCGGGGGGAGCTACAATGAGCAGTTCTTC. This translates into CASSYSSGGSYNEQFF.